What follows are 15 T cell receptor beta chains derived from one specimen sequenced in a study of cytomegalovirus exposure and HLA in healthy donors. Primers: 60 Vbeta forward and 13 Jbeta reverse. Repertoires were generated with immunoSEQ multiplex PCR, while TCRdb's copy carries only in-frame clones and drops some. The data contain 120,000 to 150,000 clones, roughly 85% of them singletons. The material sequenced was PBMCs. These receptors were obtained from a woman aged 25 to 45 in good health and CMV-seronegative.

The rearrangement joins TRBV5-1 to TRBJ2-3, with TRBD1 identical over 7 bases. V trimming: 2 bases; J trimming: 5 bases; junction bases outside the gene matches: 5. This CDR3 region has 14 residues. Germline CDR1 is SGHRS and CDR2 is YFSETQ. This CDR3 is CASSLDRVIDTQYF. CDR3 DNA sequence: TGCGCCAGCAGCTTAGACAGGGTAATAGATACGCAGTATTTT.

The J gene is TRBJ2-6, the V gene TRBV19, with D perhaps TRBD1 (5 bases). The CDR3 has 17 amino acids. CDR1 and CDR2 (germline): LNHDA, SQIVND (reference sequence). Trimming removed 6 bases at V and 2 bases at J, with 17 bases between. Here the CDR3 reads CASRANRTRPGANVLTF. The CDR3 nucleotides read TGTGCCAGTAGAGCAAACAGGACACGTCCTGGGGCCAACGTCCTGACTTTC.

The rearrangement links TRBV5-1 to TRBJ2-7, with a possible D match to TRBD1 (6 bases). The CDR3 loop spans 13 amino acids. V lost 4 bases and J 6 bases, leaving 14 bases between the germline ends. Germline V gene lookup returns CDR1 SGHRS and CDR2 YFSETQ. Here the CDR3 DNA reads TGCGCCAGCAGCCCCGGGACATCGGGCGAGCAGTACTTC. Its translation is CASSPGTSGEQYF.

The rearrangement joins TRBV5-1 to TRBJ2-1; 9 bases fit TRBD2. V trimming: 4 bases; J trimming: 3 bases; junction bases outside the gene matches: 5. Germline lookup yields CDR1 SGHRS and CDR2 YFSETQ. This CDR3 has 15 residues. The CDR3 sequence is CASSRLAGDYNEQFF. In DNA form, the CDR3 reads TGCGCCAGCAGCAGGTTAGCGGGGGACTACAATGAGCAGTTCTTC. Complete variable domain (other parts from reference TRBV5-1 and TRBJ2-1): KAGVTQTPRYLIKTRGQQVTLSCSPISGHRSVSWYQQTPGQGLQFLFEYFSETQRNKGNFPGRFSGRQFSNSRSEMNVSTLELGDSALYLCASSRLAGDYNEQFFGPGTRLTVL.

The chain combines TRBV25-1 with TRBJ2-2; possibly TRBD1 for D (5 bases). The V end lost 3 bases, the J end lost 3 bases, and 11 bases lay between the germline ends. The CDR3 totals 15 residues. The germline CDR1 and CDR2 sequences are MGHDK and SYGVNS. CDR3: CASSDQGGDTGELFF. The CDR3 DNA reads TGTGCCAGCAGTGATCAGGGCGGCGACACCGGGGAGCTGTTTTTT.

This chain connects TRBV9 to TRBJ1-5; the D is unclear. V lost 3 bases and J 0 bases, leaving 7 bases between the germline ends. The CDR3 sequence is 14 residues long. Germline CDR1 and CDR2: SGDLS and YYNGEE. CDR3 in amino acids: CASSGSGSNQPQHF. In nucleotides, the CDR3 is TGTGCCAGCAGCGGGAGCGGTAGCAATCAGCCCCAGCATTTT.

This clone was counted between two and nine times. The V and J genes are TRBV2 and TRBJ1-6; 7 bases align to TRBD1. Germline V CDR1 and CDR2: SNHLY, FYNNEI. This CDR3 has 15 residues. The V and J ends lost 6 bases and 5 bases, in that order; junction bases with no gene match: 7. The CDR3 coding sequence is TGTGCCAGCAGAGATCCGGGACAGCATAATTCACCCCTCCACTTT. Translating it yields CASRDPGQHNSPLHF.

Concerning this clone: No conserved phenylalanine or tryptophan ends this CDR3, so it is likely a read error. Because the CDR3's place on the DNA is in doubt, the DNA is left out and the CDR3 is given as listed by TCRdb. This rearrangement joins TRBV5-1 to TRBJ1-1; TRBD1, the table's D call, lacks a check against the DNA. The CDR3 has 17 amino acids, counting both end residues. The V gene's germline CDR1 is SGHRS and CDR2 YFSETQ. CDR3 protein: CASSPGQGPVLPRDTVV.

This chain connects TRBV30 to TRBJ2-1; D is undetermined. The CDR3 has 13 amino acids. Trimming removed 0 bases from V and 9 bases from J, with 12 bases in between. The germline CDR1 and CDR2 sequences are GTSNPN and SVGIG (reference sequence). Here the CDR3 reads CAWSVDSVFEQFF. For the CDR3, the DNA is TGTGCCTGGAGTGTAGATTCGGTTTTTGAGCAGTTCTTC.

V gene TRBV4-1 combines with J gene TRBJ1-2, with a weak D call TRBD1 (5 bases). The CDR3 totals 15 residues. Trimming removed 2 bases from V and 1 base from J, with 11 bases in between. From germline, CDR1 is MGHRA and CDR2 YSYEKL. Written as DNA, the CDR3 is TGCGCCAGCAGCCAAAGACAGCCTTATAACTATGGCTACACCTTC. Protein sequence: CASSQRQPYNYGYTF.

The chain has TRBV7-2 and TRBJ1-5, with D perhaps matching TRBD1 (5 bases). V was cut by 0 bases and J by 1 base, with 13 bases left in between. The CDR3 sequence is 17 residues long. CDR1 is SGHTA and CDR2 is FQGNSA in the germline V gene. The CDR3 region has the DNA TGTGCCAGCAGCTTAGCGCTAATGCAGGGAAGCAATCAGCCCCAGCATTTT. Translated, it gives CASSLALMQGSNQPQHF.

J is TRBJ2-6 and V is TRBV9; TRBD1 aligns across 7 bases. V gave up 3 bases and J gave up 2 bases; unmatched junction bases: 11. CDR1 is SGDLS and CDR2 is YYNGEE in the germline V gene. The CDR3 contains 18 residues. For the CDR3, the DNA is TGTGCCAGCAGCGAATCCGGGACAGCTACCCCTGGGGCCAACGTCCTGACTTTC. This codes for CASSESGTATPGANVLTF. Using reference TRBV9 and TRBJ2-6 for the parts outside the CDR3, the full variable domain is DSGVTQTPKHLITATGQRVTLRCSPRSGDLSVYWYQQSLDQGLQFLIQYYNGEERAKGNILERFSAQQFPDLHSELNLSSLELGDSALYFCASSESGTATPGANVLTFGAGSRLTVL.

The chain couples TRBV4-1 to TRBJ2-5, with 12 bases matching TRBD2. CDR3 length equals 15 residues. V lost 8 bases to trimming and J lost 5 bases; unmatched junction nucleotides: 9. Germline CDR1 reads MGHRA; CDR2 reads YSYEKL. The CDR3 DNA is TGCGCCAGCCAGACTAGCGGGGGACTTGGGGAGACCCAGTACTTC. Protein sequence: CASQTSGGLGETQYF.

This sequence joins TRBV2 and TRBJ1-1; 7 bases match TRBD1. V gave up 10 bases and J gave up 5 bases; unmatched junction bases: 10. Germline V gives CDR1 SNHLY, CDR2 FYNNEI. The CDR3 extends over 13 amino acids. The CDR3 sequence: CATSTGLGTEAFF. DNA of the CDR3: TGTGCCACCTCGACAGGGTTAGGTACTGAAGCTTTCTTT.

V gene TRBV13 combines with J gene TRBJ2-3; a possible D gene is TRBD2 (6 bases). The V end was cut by 3 bases, the J end by 4 bases, with 20 bases between. The CDR3 is 17 amino acids. The germline gives CDR1 PRHDT, CDR2 FYEKMQ (reference sequence). Written as DNA, the CDR3 is TGTGCCAGCAGCTTTGATACCGGACTATACCCCTCAGATACGCAGTATTTT. It codes for CASSFDTGLYPSDTQYF.